What follows are 14 T cell receptor beta chains derived from one specimen sequenced in a study of PD-1 blockade in mismatch repair-deficient tumors. Using immunoSEQ multiplex PCR, the repertoire was profiled, and TCRdb retains in-frame clones only, with some absent. This sample yields around 120,000 clones, of which 86% are seen a single time; approximately 13% belongs to the top ten. Sequencing used peripheral blood, obtained 44 weeks after starting pembrolizumab. These receptors were obtained from an adult with mismatch repair-deficient cancer.

Turning to this clone: The same CDR3 arises from other DNA sequences in this sample as well. The chain joins TRBV15 to TRBJ2-7, with 8 bases identical to TRBD1. Germline lookup yields CDR1 LNHNV and CDR2 YYDKDF (reference sequence). Trimming cost V 3 bases and J 0 bases; bases outside gene matches: 4. The CDR3 is made up of 15 amino acids. CDR3 region: CATSSPGTGSYEQYF. CDR3 DNA sequence: TGTGCCACCAGCAGTCCCGGGACAGGCTCCTACGAGCAGTACTTC. Drawing the rest from reference TRBV15 and TRBJ2-7, the complete variable domain is DAMVIQNPRYQVTQFGKPVTLSCSQTLNHNVMYWYQQKSSQAPKLLFHYYDKDFNNEADTPDNFQSRRPNTSFCFLDIRSPGLGDTAMYLCATSSPGTGSYEQYFGPGTRLTVT.

The V call is TRBV4-1, the J call TRBJ2-7, with 8 positions matching TRBD2. Germline trimming cut 0 bases from V and 2 bases from J; bases unmatched to any gene: 3. This CDR3 region has 15 residues. Germline CDR1 is MGHRA and CDR2 is YSYEKL. This CDR3 is CASSQEASGPYEQYF. The CDR3 nucleotides read TGCGCCAGCAGCCAAGAAGCTAGCGGGCCCTACGAGCAGTACTTC.

Points on this clone: This same CDR3 is encoded by further DNA sequences in the sample. CDR3 sequence reads: CASSLSDTQYF. The CDR3 bases are TGTGCCAGCAGTCTTTCAGATACGCAGTATTTT. The chain is built from TRBV2 and TRBJ2-3, with D unclear. Trimming stripped 5 bases from V and 4 bases from J, with 4 bases between. The CDR3 is made up of 11 amino acids. Germline lookup yields CDR1 SNHLY and CDR2 FYNNEI. The variable domain in full, completed from reference TRBV2 and TRBJ2-3, reads EPEVTQTPSHQVTQMGQEVILRCVPISNHLYFYWYRQILGQKVEFLVSFYNNEISEKSEIFDDQFSVERPDGSNFTLKIRSTKLEDSAMYFCASSLSDTQYFGPGTRLTVL.

The J gene is TRBJ2-5, the V gene TRBV27, with a weak D call TRBD1 (5 bases). TRBJ2-7 explains the end of the DNA better; the J call may be wrong. The germline CDR1 and CDR2 sequences are MNHEY and SMNVEV (reference sequence). CDR3 length: 13 amino acids. CDR3 loop: CASSEGALYEQYF. Here the CDR3 DNA reads TGTGCCAGCAGTGAAGGGGCCCTCTACGAGCAGTACTTC.

The gene calls are TRBV14 and TRBJ1-2; weak D call: TRBD1 (5 bases). Per germline, CDR1 SGHDN and CDR2 FVKESK. The length of the CDR3 is 12 residues. V lost 1 base to trimming and J lost 6 bases, with 6 bases between them. CDR3 sequence: CASSQARDGYTF. Written as DNA, the CDR3 is TGTGCCAGCAGCCAAGCCAGGGATGGCTACACCTTC.

The chain links TRBV28 to TRBJ2-7, with D perhaps assigned TRBD1 or TRBD2 (5 bases each). Germline V gives CDR1 MDHEN, CDR2 SYDVKM. The V gene lost 5 bases and the J gene lost 2 bases, with 19 bases spanning the gap. The CDR3 runs to 16 residues. The CDR3 DNA follows: TGTGCCAGCAGTCCCGCTCGAGGGGCGGCCACCTACGAGCAGTACTTC. This gives the protein CASSPARGAATYEQYF.

This clone was observed a single time. The chain has TRBV6-5 and TRBJ1-2, with a tentative D call TRBD1 (5 bases). Germline V gene lookup returns CDR1 MNHEY and CDR2 SVGAGI. V gave up 4 bases and J gave up 3 bases, with 12 bases separating them. The CDR3 extends over 14 amino acids. CDR3 sequence reads: CASSSGRNYYGYTF. The CDR3 DNA sequence: TGTGCCAGCAGTTCGGGACGGAATTACTATGGCTACACCTTC.

The rearrangement links TRBV18 to TRBJ2-5, with a weak D call TRBD1 (6 bases). V lost 2 bases, J lost 2 bases, and 12 bases lay in between. In germline, CDR1 is KGHSH, CDR2 LQKENI. This CDR3 region has 15 residues. In DNA, the CDR3 is TGTGCCAGCTCACCAGCCGCACAGGGTCAAGAGACCCAGTACTTC. Translation gives CASSPAAQGQETQYF.

The V and J genes are TRBV28 and TRBJ2-2; no clear D gene. Per the germline V gene, CDR1 is MDHEN and CDR2 is SYDVKM. This CDR3 is 12 amino acids long. V shed 6 bases and J shed 6 bases, with 8 bases lying between them. The CDR3 bases are TGTGCCAGCAGCTCAGAGGCCGGGGAGCTGTTTTTT. Protein product: CASSSEAGELFF.

This chain connects TRBV19 to TRBJ2-7, with D unresolved. V shed 4 bases and J shed 0 bases, with 4 bases lying between them. The CDR3 spans 12 residues. Germline V gene data show CDR1 as LNHDA and CDR2 as SQIVND (reference sequence). For the CDR3, the DNA is TGTGCCAGTAGTAACGGCTCCTACGAGCAGTACTTC. The encoded protein is CASSNGSYEQYF.

The rearrangement joins TRBV30 to TRBJ2-3; D possibly corresponds to TRBD1 (5 bases). The germline V gene has CDR1 GTSNPN and CDR2 SVGIG (reference sequence). The V gene lost 4 bases and the J gene lost 8 bases, with 10 bases spanning the gap. There are 11 residues in the CDR3. The CDR3 DNA sequence: TGTGCCTGGACTATCCAGGGTACGCAGTATTTT. Translating gives CAWTIQGTQYF.

V usage is TRBV2 and J usage is TRBJ1-1; possible D gene TRBD1, 6 bases. V was shortened by 6 bases and J by 5 bases, with 16 bases between the two germline ends. Germline V CDR1 and CDR2: SNHLY, FYNNEI. CDR3 length: 14 amino acids. CDR3 nucleotide sequence: TGTGCCAGCAGCGAAACCGGGACATGGACTGAAGCTTTCTTT. It translates to CASSETGTWTEAFF. The complete variable domain, with remaining parts taken from reference TRBV2 and TRBJ1-1, reads EPEVTQTPSHQVTQMGQEVILRCVPISNHLYFYWYRQILGQKVEFLVSFYNNEISEKSEIFDDQFSVERPDGSNFTLKIRSTKLEDSAMYFCASSETGTWTEAFFGQGTRLTVV.

The V gene is TRBV15, the J gene TRBJ2-5, with TRBD2 identical over 7 bases. Germline lookup yields CDR1 LNHNV and CDR2 YYDKDF (reference sequence). The CDR3 is 19 residues long. Trimming at V came to 3 bases and at J to 4 bases, leaving 20 bases not matched to a gene. The CDR3 reads CATSSHPLSGMGERETQYF. DNA of the CDR3: TGTGCCACCAGCAGTCACCCCCTAAGCGGGATGGGGGAAAGAGAGACCCAGTACTTC.

This clone was observed a handful of times. V is TRBV28 and J is TRBJ2-4; D possibly corresponds to TRBD2 (6 bases). Germline CDR1 MDHEN, CDR2 SYDVKM. V lost 6 bases to trimming and J lost 8 bases, with 11 bases between them. The CDR3 extends over 12 amino acids. The CDR3 region is CASSSGGDIQYF. For the CDR3, the DNA is TGTGCCAGCAGCTCCGGAGGGGACATTCAGTACTTC.